Following are 7 T cell receptor beta chains from one sample sequenced in a study of OX40 agonist ivuxolimab in advanced cancers. The assay was immunoSEQ multiplex PCR, and TCRdb's table has in-frame clones only and misses some. The data hold fewer than 55,000 clones, with 80% to 90% observed a single time. This sample comprised CD4+ or CD8+ T cells sorted from blood, obtained in a trial of the OX40 agonist ivuxolimab. The receptors here all came from an adult with an advanced solid tumor such as melanoma, head and neck, liver or kidney cancer.

V and J are TRBV7-2 and TRBJ2-7; no definite D call. This CDR3 is 12 amino acids long. Germline V lookup: CDR1 SGHTA, CDR2 FQGNSA. The ends were cut back, 5 bases at V and 3 bases at J, with 8 bases in the middle. CDR3 in amino acids: CASSHEVYEQYF. CDR3 coding DNA: TGTGCCAGCAGCCACGAAGTCTACGAGCAGTACTTC.

This clone occurred once. The chain carries TRBV27 and TRBJ2-7; 8 positions agree with TRBD1. This CDR3 has 14 residues. V lost 4 bases to trimming and J lost 0 bases; unmatched junction nucleotides: 2. CDR1 is MNHEY, CDR2 SMNVEV, per germline (reference sequence). The CDR3: CASSWTGSSYEQYF. Written as DNA, the CDR3 is TGTGCCAGCAGTTGGACAGGGAGCTCCTACGAGCAGTACTTC.

The chain uses TRBV30 and TRBJ1-3; D not certain. The V end was cut by 5 bases, the J end by 2 bases, with 16 bases between. This CDR3 contains 15 residues. Germline loops: CDR1 GTSNPN, CDR2 SVGIG (reference sequence). CDR3 in DNA: TGTGCCTGGGACCCCCGGACGGAGACTGGAAACACCATATATTTT. It yields the protein CAWDPRTETGNTIYF. The complete variable domain, with remaining parts taken from reference TRBV30 and TRBJ1-3, reads SQTIHQWPATLVQPVGSPLSLECTVEGTSNPNLYWYRQAAGRGLQLLFYSVGIGQISSEVPQNLSASRPQDRQFILSSKKLLLSDSGFYLCAWDPRTETGNTIYFGEGSWLTVV.

The chain joins TRBV18 to TRBJ2-7; D remains ambiguous. Germline CDR1 and CDR2: KGHSH and LQKENI. The V end lost 0 bases, the J end lost 1 base, and 7 bases lay between the germline ends. The CDR3 covers 14 residues. Written as DNA, the CDR3 is TGTGCCAGCTCACCACCGGCGGATTCCTACGAGCAGTACTTC. Translation: CASSPPADSYEQYF.

This chain uses TRBV7-3 with TRBJ1-1, with D maybe TRBD1 (5 bases). V dropped 5 bases and J dropped 8 bases, with 15 bases sitting between them. Germline CDR1 reads SGHTA; CDR2 reads FQGTGA. The CDR3 is 13 residues long. CDR3 nucleotides: TGTGCCAGCAGCATAGGGGTCGGGAGAGAAGCTTTCTTT. This gives the protein CASSIGVGREAFF.

The chain's CDR3 is CSADRGGGYTF. In DNA, the CDR3 is TGCAGCGCCGACAGGGGTGGGGGCTACACCTTC. The V call is TRBV29-1, the J call TRBJ1-2; 8 positions agree with TRBD1. The CDR3 is made up of 11 amino acids. The junction had 6 bases not matched to a gene; V was cut back by 7 bases and J by 8 bases. Germline V gene sequence: CDR1 SQVTM, CDR2 ANQGSEA. The whole variable domain, filled in from reference TRBV29-1 and TRBJ1-2, reads SAVISQKPSRDICQRGTSLTIQCQVDSQVTMMFWYRQQPGQSLTLIATANQGSEATYESGFVIDKFPISRPNLTFSTLTVSNMSPEDSSIYLCSADRGGGYTFGSGTRLTVV.

This clone was observed a single time. V and J are TRBV19 and TRBJ1-1; D remains ambiguous. V was cut by 5 bases and J by 2 bases, with 15 bases left in between. CDR1 and CDR2 (germline): LNHDA, SQIVND (reference sequence). The CDR3 is 15 amino acids. CDR3 DNA: TGTGCCAGTAGTCTATATCGGACGGTCAACACTGAAGCTTTCTTT. Translated, it gives CASSLYRTVNTEAFF.